This TCR beta chain was documented in a study of OX40 agonist ivuxolimab in advanced cancers. For the wider study: Ivuxolimab was an agonistic, fully human IgG2 monoclonal antibody directed against OX40 (CD134), a costimulatory receptor. Patients were allowed to have had prior anti-PD-1, anti-PD-L1 or anti-CTLA-4 therapy, and less than 45% of the dose-escalation patients had previously received checkpoint inhibitors. The purpose of peripheral TCRbeta sequencing was to test whether ivuxolimab changed TCR sequence diversity and led to clonal T-cell expansion. Partial responses were achieved by three dose-escalation patients, of whom one had hepatocellular carcinoma and two had cutaneous melanoma. The paper covers the monotherapy dose-escalation part of the phase I ivuxolimab trial, which included N ≈ 57 patients. The dose-escalation cohort was roughly 83% male with a mean age of 60 years, ranging from roughly 23 to 90. Intravenous ivuxolimab was administered to patients every 2 weeks at six dose levels: 0.01, 0.1, 0.3, 1.5, 3 and 10 mg/kg. Of the roughly 51 dose-escalation patients, hepatocellular carcinoma was present in around 20, melanoma in some 15, renal cell carcinoma in 9 and head and neck cancer in 9. What the study reported, not specific to this receptor: Low levels of normalized T-cell clonal expansion were also shown by some nonresponding patients. At doses of 0.1 to 3.0 mg/kg, clonal expansion of both CD4+ and CD8+ blood T cells was observed from baseline to week 6. After ivuxolimab, more expanded clones were found on average in CD8+ T cells than in CD4+ T cells. In the 0.1-3.0 mg/kg groups, partial responders were among the patients with the lowest normalized peripheral clonal expansion, particularly in CD8+ T cells. The antigen specificity of the peripheral T cells that underwent clonal expansion was not determined.

Genomic DNA was extracted from sorted cells for sequencing of the TCRbeta CDR3 region. TCRbeta CDR3 regions were sequenced using the immunoSEQ Assay. The source is immuneACCESS, and TCRdb retained only in-frame sequences with V and J called. Part of the clones is not carried over; for the studies checked, unresolved V genes explain less than half of this, and the remainder is unexplained. The sample table records 20,000 to 30,000 clones; more than 80% of these occur just once. The leading ten clones occupy about 8.9% of the sample. The trial excluded patients who had a history of autoimmune disease or who were on systemic immunosuppression. Peripheral blood for TCR sequencing was drawn from every dose cohort at baseline, at cycle 4 day 1 and at cycle 7 day 1. The samples were drawn from a first-in-human, open-label, multicenter phase I dose-escalation trial of ivuxolimab. The trial enrolled adults with locally advanced or metastatic head and neck squamous cell, hepatocellular, melanoma or renal cell carcinoma. Before TCR sequencing, CD4+ T cells and CD8+ T cells were sorted from peripheral blood as separate populations.

As for this clone: Its antigen is not yet known. Base quality data are lacking; no much larger clone is found one base away.

CDR1 and CDR2, looked up from the germline V gene (reference sequence), are SEHNR and FQNEAQ. Including cysteine and phenylalanine, the CDR3 has 15 amino acids. Here the CDR3 DNA is all that survives: 45 bases in frame from base 1. Trimming leaves V shorter by 6 bases and J shorter by 5 bases, with the junction holding 7 bases beyond the gene matches. The sequencing used CD4+ or CD8+ T cells sorted from blood, collected in a trial of the OX40 agonist ivuxolimab. The sequence joins TRBV7-9 to TRBJ2-1; TRBD2 lines up with 10 middle nucleotides. The sequence came from an adult with an advanced solid tumor such as melanoma, head and neck, liver or kidney cancer. The sequenced DNA is TGTGCCAGCAGGTCAGCGGGGGGGATAAACAATGAGCAGTTCTTC. This sequence encodes CASRSAGGINNEQFF. The full variable domain, with segments outside the CDR3 supplied by the reference TRBV7-9 and TRBJ2-1 proteins, appears as DTGVSQNPRHKITKRGQNVTFRCDPISEHNRLYWYRQTLGQGPEFLTYFQNEAQLEKSRLLSDRFSAERPKGSFSTLEIQRTEQGDSAMYLCASRSAGGINNEQFFGPGTRLTVL.